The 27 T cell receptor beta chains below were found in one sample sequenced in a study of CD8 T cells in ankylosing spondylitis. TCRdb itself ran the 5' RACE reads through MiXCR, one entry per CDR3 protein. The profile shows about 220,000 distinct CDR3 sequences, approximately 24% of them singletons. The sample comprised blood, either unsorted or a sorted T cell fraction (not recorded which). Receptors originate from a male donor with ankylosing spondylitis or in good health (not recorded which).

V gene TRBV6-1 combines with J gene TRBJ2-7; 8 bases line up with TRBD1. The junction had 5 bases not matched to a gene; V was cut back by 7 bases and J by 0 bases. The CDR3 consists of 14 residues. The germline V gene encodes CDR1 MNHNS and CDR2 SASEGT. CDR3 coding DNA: TGTGCCAGCAAGGACAGGGCTAGCTCCTACGAGCAGTACTTC. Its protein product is CASKDRASSYEQYF.

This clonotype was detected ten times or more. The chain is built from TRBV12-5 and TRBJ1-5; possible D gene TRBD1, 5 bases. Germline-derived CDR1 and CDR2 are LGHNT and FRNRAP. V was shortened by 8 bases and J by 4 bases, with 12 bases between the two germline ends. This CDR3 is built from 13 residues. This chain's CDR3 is CASIRDPNQPQHF. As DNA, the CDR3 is TGTGCTAGTATCCGGGACCCTAATCAGCCCCAGCATTTT.

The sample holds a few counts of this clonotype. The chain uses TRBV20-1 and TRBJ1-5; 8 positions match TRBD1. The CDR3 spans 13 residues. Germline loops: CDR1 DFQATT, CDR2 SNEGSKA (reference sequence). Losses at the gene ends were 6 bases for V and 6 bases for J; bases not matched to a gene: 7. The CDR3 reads CSAGQGGGQPQHF. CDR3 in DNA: TGCAGTGCAGGACAGGGCGGGGGTCAGCCCCAGCATTTT.

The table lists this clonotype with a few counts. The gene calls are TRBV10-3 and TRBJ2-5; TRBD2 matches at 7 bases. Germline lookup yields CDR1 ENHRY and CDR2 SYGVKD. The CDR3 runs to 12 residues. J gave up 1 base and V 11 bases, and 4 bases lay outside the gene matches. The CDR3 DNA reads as TGTGCCGGTGGGAGGGTCCAAGAGACCCAGTACTTC. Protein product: CAGGRVQETQYF.

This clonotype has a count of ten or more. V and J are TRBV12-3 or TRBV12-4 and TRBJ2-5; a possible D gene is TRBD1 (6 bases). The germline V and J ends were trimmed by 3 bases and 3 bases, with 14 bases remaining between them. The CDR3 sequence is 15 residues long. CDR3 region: CASSFYRDRKETQYF. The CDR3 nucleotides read TGTGCCAGCAGTTTCTACAGGGACCGGAAAGAGACCCAGTACTTC.

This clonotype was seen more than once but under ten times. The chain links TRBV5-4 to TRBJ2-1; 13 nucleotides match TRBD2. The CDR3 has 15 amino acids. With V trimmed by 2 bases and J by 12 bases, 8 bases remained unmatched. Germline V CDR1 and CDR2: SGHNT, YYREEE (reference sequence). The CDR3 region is CASSFTSGRAGGQFF. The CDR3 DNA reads TGTGCCAGCAGCTTCACTAGCGGGAGGGCCGGCGGGCAGTTCTTC.

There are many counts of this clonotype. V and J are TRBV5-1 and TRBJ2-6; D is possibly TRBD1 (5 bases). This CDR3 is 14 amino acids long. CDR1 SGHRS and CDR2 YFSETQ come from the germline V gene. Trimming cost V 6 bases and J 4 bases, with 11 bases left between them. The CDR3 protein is CASMQGPGANVLTF. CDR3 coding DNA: TGCGCCAGCATGCAGGGTCCGGGGGCCAACGTCCTGACTTTC.

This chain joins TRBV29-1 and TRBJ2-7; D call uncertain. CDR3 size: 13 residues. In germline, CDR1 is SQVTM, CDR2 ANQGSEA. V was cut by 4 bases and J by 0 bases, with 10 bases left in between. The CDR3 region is CSVGNRNSYEQYF. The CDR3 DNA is TGCAGCGTTGGAAACAGAAACTCCTACGAGCAGTACTTC.

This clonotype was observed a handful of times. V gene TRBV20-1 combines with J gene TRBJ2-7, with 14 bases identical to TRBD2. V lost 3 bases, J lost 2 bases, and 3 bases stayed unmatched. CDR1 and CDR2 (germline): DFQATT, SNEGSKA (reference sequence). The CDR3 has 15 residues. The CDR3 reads CSASSGLAGAYEQYF. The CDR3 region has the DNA TGCAGTGCTAGTTCGGGACTAGCGGGGGCCTACGAGCAGTACTTC.

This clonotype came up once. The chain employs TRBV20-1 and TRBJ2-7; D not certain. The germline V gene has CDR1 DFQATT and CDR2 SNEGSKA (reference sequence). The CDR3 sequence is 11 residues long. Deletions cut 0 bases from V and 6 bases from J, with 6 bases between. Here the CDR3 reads CSARDAPEQYF. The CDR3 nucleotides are TGCAGTGCTAGAGATGCGCCCGAGCAGTACTTC.

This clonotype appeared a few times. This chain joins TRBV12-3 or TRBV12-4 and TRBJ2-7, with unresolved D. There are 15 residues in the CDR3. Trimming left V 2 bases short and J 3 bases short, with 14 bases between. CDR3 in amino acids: CASSLFLGPGYEQYF. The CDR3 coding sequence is TGTGCCAGCAGTTTATTCCTCGGTCCCGGCTACGAGCAGTACTTC.

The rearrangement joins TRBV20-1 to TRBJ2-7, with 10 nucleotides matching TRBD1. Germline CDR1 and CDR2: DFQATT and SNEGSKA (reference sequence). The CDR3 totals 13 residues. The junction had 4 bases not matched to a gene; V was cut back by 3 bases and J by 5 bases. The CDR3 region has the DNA TGCAGTGCTAGGGGACAGGGGCTCAACGAGCAGTACTTC. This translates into CSARGQGLNEQYF.

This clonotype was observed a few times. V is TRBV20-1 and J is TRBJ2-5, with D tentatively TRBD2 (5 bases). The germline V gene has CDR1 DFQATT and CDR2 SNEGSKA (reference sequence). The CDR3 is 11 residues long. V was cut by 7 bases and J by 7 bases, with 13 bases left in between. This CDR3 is CSVEGPGTQYF. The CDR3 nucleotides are TGCAGTGTAGAGGGTCCGGGGACCCAGTACTTC.

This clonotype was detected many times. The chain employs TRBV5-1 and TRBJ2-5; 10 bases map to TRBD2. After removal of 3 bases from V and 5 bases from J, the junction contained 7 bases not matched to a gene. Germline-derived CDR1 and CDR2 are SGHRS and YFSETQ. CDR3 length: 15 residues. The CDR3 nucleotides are TGCGCCAGCAGCTGGAGCGGGAGGGCCGATGAGACCCAGTACTTC. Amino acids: CASSWSGRADETQYF.

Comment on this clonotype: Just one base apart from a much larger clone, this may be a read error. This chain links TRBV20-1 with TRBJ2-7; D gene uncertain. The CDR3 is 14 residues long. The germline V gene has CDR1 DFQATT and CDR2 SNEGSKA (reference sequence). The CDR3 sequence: CSAAADLRSYKQYF. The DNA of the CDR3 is TGCAGTGCTGCGGCAGATCTAAGAAGCTACAAGCAGTACTTC.

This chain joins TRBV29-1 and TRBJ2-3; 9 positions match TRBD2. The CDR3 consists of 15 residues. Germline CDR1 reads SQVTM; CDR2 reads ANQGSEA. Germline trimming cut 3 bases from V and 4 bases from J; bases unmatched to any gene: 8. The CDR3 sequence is CSVDGGSGSPDTQYF. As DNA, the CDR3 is TGCAGCGTTGATGGTGGTAGCGGGAGTCCAGATACGCAGTATTTT.

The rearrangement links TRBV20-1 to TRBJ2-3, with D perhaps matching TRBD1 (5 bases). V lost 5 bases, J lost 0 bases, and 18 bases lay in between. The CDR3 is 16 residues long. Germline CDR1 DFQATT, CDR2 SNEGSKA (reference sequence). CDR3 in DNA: TGCAGTGCTGAGAACTTACAGGATACTAGCACAGATACGCAGTATTTT. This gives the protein CSAENLQDTSTDTQYF.

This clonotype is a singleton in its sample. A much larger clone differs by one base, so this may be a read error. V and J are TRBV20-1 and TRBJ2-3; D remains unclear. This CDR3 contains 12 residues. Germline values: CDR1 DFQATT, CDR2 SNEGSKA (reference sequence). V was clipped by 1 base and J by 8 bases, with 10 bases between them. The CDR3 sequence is CSARAPSGTQYF. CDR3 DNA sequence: TGCAGTGCTAGAGCACCCTCAGGTACGCAGTATTTT.

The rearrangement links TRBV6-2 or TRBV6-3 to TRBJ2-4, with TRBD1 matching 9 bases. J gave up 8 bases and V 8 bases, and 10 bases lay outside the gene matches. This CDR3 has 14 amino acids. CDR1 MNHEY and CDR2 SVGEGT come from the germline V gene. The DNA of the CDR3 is TGTGCCAGCGGAACGGACAGGGGCAGAGACATTCAGTACTTC. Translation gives CASGTDRGRDIQYF.

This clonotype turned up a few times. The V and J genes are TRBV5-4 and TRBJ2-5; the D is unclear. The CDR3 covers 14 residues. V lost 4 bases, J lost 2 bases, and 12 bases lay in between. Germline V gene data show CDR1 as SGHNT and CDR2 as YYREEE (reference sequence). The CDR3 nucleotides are TGTGCCAGCAGCGGGGAAGGCAGGCAAGAGACCCAGTACTTC. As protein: CASSGEGRQETQYF.

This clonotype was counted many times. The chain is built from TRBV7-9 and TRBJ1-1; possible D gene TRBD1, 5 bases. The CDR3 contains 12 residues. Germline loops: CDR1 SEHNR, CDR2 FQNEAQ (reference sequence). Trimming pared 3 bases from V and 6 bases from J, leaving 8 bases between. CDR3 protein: CASSFLGAEAFF. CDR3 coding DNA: TGTGCCAGCAGCTTTCTGGGGGCTGAAGCTTTCTTT. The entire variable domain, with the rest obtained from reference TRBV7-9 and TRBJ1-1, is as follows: DTGVSQNPRHKITKRGQNVTFRCDPISEHNRLYWYRQTLGQGPEFLTYFQNEAQLEKSRLLSDRFSAERPKGSFSTLEIQRTEQGDSAMYLCASSFLGAEAFFGQGTRLTVV.

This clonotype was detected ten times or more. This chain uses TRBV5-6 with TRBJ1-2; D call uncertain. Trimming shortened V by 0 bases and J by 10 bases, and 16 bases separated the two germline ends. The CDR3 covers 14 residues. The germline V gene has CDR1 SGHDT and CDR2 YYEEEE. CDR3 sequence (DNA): TGTGCCAGCAGCTTGGCCGTTTCTCGGATAGTCTACACCTTC. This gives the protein CASSLAVSRIVYTF.

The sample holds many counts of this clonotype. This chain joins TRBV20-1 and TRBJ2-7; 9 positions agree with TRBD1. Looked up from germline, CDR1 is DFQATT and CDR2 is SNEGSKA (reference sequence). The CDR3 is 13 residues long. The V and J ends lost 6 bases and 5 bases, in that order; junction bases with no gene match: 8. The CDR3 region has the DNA TGCAGTGCACAAAGGGGACAGGGCCACGAGCAGTACTTC. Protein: CSAQRGQGHEQYF.

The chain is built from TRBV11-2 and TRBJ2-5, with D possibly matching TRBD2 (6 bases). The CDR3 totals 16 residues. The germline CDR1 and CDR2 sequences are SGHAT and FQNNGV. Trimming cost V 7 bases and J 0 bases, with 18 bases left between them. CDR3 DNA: TGTGCCAGCAATCCCCGCGGGCTAGCGAACCAAGAGACCCAGTACTTC. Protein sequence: CASNPRGLANQETQYF.

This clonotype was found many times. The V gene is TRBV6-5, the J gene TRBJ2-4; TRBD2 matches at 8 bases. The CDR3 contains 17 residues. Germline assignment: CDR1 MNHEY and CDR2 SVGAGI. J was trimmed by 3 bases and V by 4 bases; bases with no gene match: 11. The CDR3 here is CASSSTSGRGDKNIQYF. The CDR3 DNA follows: TGTGCCAGCAGTTCGACCAGCGGGAGAGGGGACAAAAACATTCAGTACTTC.

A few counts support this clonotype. This CDR3 is CSARDLGTAEIYGYTF. The CDR3 DNA sequence: TGCAGTGCTAGAGATCTCGGGACCGCAGAAATCTATGGCTACACCTTC. This chain connects TRBV20-1 to TRBJ1-2, with D perhaps TRBD1 (5 bases). The germline V gene encodes CDR1 DFQATT and CDR2 SNEGSKA (reference sequence). The CDR3 totals 16 residues. V was cut by 0 bases and J by 4 bases, with 18 bases left in between.

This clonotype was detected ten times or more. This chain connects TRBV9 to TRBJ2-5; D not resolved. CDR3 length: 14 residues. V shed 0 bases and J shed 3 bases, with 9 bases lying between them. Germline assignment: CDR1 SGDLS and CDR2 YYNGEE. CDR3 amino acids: CASSVGPTKETQYF. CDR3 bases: TGTGCCAGCAGCGTAGGACCAACCAAAGAGACCCAGTACTTC.